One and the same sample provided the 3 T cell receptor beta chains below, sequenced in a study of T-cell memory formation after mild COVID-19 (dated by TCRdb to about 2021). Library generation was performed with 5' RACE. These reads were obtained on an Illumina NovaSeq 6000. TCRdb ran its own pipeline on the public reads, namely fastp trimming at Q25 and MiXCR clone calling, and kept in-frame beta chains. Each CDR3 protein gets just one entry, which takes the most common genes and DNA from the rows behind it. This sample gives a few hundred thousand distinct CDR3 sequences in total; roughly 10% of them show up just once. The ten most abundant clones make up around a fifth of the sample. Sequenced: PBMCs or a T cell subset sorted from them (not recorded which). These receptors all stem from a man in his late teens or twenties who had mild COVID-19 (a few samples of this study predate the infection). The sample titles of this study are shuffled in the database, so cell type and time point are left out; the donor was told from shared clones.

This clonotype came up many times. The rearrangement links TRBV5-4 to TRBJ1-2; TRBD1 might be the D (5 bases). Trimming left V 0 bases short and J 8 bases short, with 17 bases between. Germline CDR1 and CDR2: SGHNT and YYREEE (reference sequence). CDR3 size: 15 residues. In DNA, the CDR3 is TGTGCCAGCAGCTTGGGGGGGTCCTCCTCCGCGGGCTACACCTTC. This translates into CASSLGGSSSAGYTF.

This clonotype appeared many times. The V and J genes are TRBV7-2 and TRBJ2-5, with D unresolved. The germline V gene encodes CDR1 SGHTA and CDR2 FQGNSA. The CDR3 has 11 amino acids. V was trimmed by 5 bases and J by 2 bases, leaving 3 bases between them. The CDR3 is CASSEQETQYF. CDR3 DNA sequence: TGTGCCAGCAGCGAACAAGAGACCCAGTACTTC.

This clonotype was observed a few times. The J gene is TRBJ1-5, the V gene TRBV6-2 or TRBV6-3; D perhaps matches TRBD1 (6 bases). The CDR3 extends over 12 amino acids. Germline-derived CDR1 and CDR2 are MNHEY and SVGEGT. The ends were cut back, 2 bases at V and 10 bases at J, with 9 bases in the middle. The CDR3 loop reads CASSYGQLPQHF. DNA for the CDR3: TGTGCCAGCAGTTACGGACAGCTTCCCCAGCATTTT.